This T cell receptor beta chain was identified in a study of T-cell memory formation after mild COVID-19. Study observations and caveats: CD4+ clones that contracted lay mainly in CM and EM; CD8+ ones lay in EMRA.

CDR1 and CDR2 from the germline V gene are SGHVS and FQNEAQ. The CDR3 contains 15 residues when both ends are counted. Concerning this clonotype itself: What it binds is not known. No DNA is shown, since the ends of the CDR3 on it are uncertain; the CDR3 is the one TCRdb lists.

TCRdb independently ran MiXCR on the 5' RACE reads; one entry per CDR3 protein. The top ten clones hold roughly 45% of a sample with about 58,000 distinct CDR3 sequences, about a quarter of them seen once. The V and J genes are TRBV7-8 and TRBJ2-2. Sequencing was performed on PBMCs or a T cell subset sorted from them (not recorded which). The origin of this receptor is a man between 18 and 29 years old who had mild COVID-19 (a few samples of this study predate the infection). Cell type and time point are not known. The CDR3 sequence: CASSAVANTGELFFF.